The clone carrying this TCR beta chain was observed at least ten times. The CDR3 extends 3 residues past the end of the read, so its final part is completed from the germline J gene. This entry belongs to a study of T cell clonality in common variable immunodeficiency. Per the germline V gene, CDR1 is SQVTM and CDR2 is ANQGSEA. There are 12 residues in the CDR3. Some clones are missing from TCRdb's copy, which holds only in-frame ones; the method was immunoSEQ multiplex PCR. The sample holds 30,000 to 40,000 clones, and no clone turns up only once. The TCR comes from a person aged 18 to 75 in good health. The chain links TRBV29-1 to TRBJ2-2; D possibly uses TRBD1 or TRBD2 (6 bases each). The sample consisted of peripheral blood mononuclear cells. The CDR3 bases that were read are TGCAGCGGGACACAGGGAGGCGAAAAG. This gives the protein CSGTQGGEK. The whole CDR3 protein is CSGTQGGEKLFF.